The 22 T cell receptor beta chains below come from one sample, sequenced in a study of cytomegalovirus exposure and HLA in healthy donors. The PCR contained 60 Vbeta and 13 Jbeta primers. Assay used: immunoSEQ multiplex PCR; TCRdb lists only in-frame clones, some missing. The sample lists some 150,000 clones, around four fifths occurring once. Source material: PBMCs. These receptors all stem from a middle-aged man in good health and CMV-seronegative.

V gene TRBV7-3 combines with J gene TRBJ2-3; tentatively, D is TRBD1 (6 bases). The CDR3 sequence is 14 residues long. Trimming took off 5 bases at V and 3 bases at J, with 12 bases between the two ends. CDR1 and CDR2 (germline): SGHTA, FQGTGA. The CDR3 bases are TGTGCCAGCAGCATTCAGAGGGGGACAGATACGCAGTATTTT. Protein: CASSIQRGTDTQYF. The entire variable domain, with the rest obtained from reference TRBV7-3 and TRBJ2-3, is as follows: GAGVSQTPSNKVTEKGKYVELRCDPISGHTALYWYRQSLGQGPEFLIYFQGTGAADDSGLPNDRFFAVRPEGSVSTLKIQRTERGDSAVYLCASSIQRGTDTQYFGPGTRLTVL.

The V call is TRBV5-4, the J call TRBJ1-2; no clear D. This CDR3 contains 14 residues. Germline V gives CDR1 SGHNT, CDR2 YYREEE (reference sequence). Trimming shortened V by 1 base and J by 8 bases, and 15 bases separated the two germline ends. CDR3 in amino acids: CASSLPSGRRGYTF. CDR3 sequence (DNA): TGTGCCAGCAGCTTGCCAAGTGGGCGCAGGGGCTACACCTTC.

This chain joins TRBV7-2 and TRBJ1-1; D remains unclear. The CDR3 loop spans 13 amino acids. Per the germline V gene, CDR1 is SGHTA and CDR2 is FQGNSA. V was cut by 5 bases and J by 0 bases, with 7 bases left in between. The CDR3 DNA reads as TGTGCCAGCAGCAATTTAGTGAACACTGAAGCTTTCTTT. Residues: CASSNLVNTEAFF.

This clone came up once. CDR3 sequence: CAWTDRGGPNYGYTF. CDR3 DNA sequence: TGTGCCTGGACCGATAGGGGAGGACCAAACTATGGCTACACCTTC. V gene TRBV30 combines with J gene TRBJ1-2; D perhaps matches TRBD1 (5 bases). The CDR3 covers 15 residues. With 4 bases removed from V and 2 bases from J, the gap between germline ends came to 17 bases. Germline loops: CDR1 GTSNPN, CDR2 SVGIG (reference sequence).

The chain links TRBV9 to TRBJ2-1, with D possibly TRBD2 on 5 matching bases. The V gene's germline CDR1 is SGDLS and CDR2 YYNGEE. The V gene lost 1 base and the J gene lost 0 bases, with 11 bases spanning the gap. The CDR3 has 16 residues. The CDR3 loop is CASSVSETSSYNEQFF. Written as DNA, the CDR3 is TGTGCCAGCAGCGTATCCGAAACTAGCTCCTACAATGAGCAGTTCTTC.

In its sample, this clone was seen a few times. This chain links TRBV10-2 with TRBJ2-3; TRBD2 aligns across 11 bases. V gave up 5 bases and J gave up 3 bases; unmatched junction bases: 1. The CDR3 has 14 residues. CDR1 WSHSY and CDR2 SAAADI come from the germline V gene. CDR3 coding DNA: TGCGCCAGCAGTCGGACTAGCGGGACAGATACGCAGTATTTT. It yields the protein CASSRTSGTDTQYF.

A few counts support this clone. The CDR3 spells CASSLGTGSNTEAFF. CDR3 sequence (DNA): TGCGCCAGCAGCCTCGGGACAGGGAGCAACACTGAAGCTTTCTTT. V is TRBV5-1 and J is TRBJ1-1, with 9 bases fitting TRBD1. From germline, CDR1 is SGHRS and CDR2 YFSETQ. The CDR3 has 15 residues. Trimming at V came to 4 bases and at J to 2 bases, leaving 6 bases not matched to a gene.

The gene calls are TRBV7-3 and TRBJ1-3; 9 bases line up with TRBD1. V lost 9 bases to trimming and J lost 2 bases; unmatched junction nucleotides: 2. There are 13 residues in the CDR3. Germline V gene lookup returns CDR1 SGHTA and CDR2 FQGTGA. CDR3 bases: TGTGCCAGACAGGGGGCGGCTGGAAACACCATATATTTT. Its protein is CARQGAAGNTIYF.

The chain's CDR3 is CASSERFRQGSNQPQHF. The DNA for the CDR3 is TGTGCCAGCAGTGAGAGATTCCGGCAGGGTAGCAATCAGCCCCAGCATTTT. The chain carries TRBV2 and TRBJ1-5; D is perhaps TRBD1 (5 bases). CDR3 length: 17 amino acids. Germline V gene sequence: CDR1 SNHLY, CDR2 FYNNEI. V was trimmed by 3 bases and J by 0 bases, leaving 15 bases between them.

V and J are TRBV5-1 and TRBJ1-3; D perhaps matches TRBD1 (5 bases). V lost 0 bases and J lost 3, with 16 bases in between. This CDR3 contains 17 residues. In germline, CDR1 is SGHRS, CDR2 YFSETQ. The CDR3 here is CASSLVQGAFGGNTIYF. CDR3 DNA: TGCGCCAGCAGCTTGGTACAAGGGGCTTTTGGTGGAAACACCATATATTTT.

The chain is built from TRBV29-1 and TRBJ1-5; TRBD1 agrees at 7 bases. V lost 8 bases, J lost 2 bases, and 3 bases stayed unmatched. The V gene's germline CDR1 is SQVTM and CDR2 ANQGSEA. The CDR3 is 12 amino acids. The CDR3 bases are TGCAGCACCGACAGGGGCAATCAGCCCCAGCATTTT. Translated: CSTDRGNQPQHF.

The genes are TRBV18 and TRBJ2-7; a weak D match, TRBD2 (6 bases). Germline V gene sequence: CDR1 KGHSH, CDR2 LQKENI. The CDR3 sequence is 12 residues long. With 6 bases removed from V and 3 bases from J, the gap between germline ends came to 9 bases. The chain's CDR3 is CASSETSYEQYF. The CDR3 coding sequence is TGTGCCAGCTCCGAGACTAGCTACGAGCAGTACTTC.

This clone was seen a handful of times. A read error may produce the germline difference seen at one junction end. This chain links TRBV7-7 with TRBJ2-3; D might be TRBD2 (5 bases). Germline V gene sequence: CDR1 SSHAT, CDR2 FNYEAQ (reference sequence). This CDR3 region has 15 residues. CDR3 bases: TGTGCTAGCAGCTTGACGGCGGGTAGCACAGATACGCAGTATTTT. Residues: CASSLTAGSTDTQYF.

The chain joins TRBV5-4 to TRBJ2-1; 10 bases are shared with TRBD2. V shed 0 bases, J shed 8 bases, and the junction held 5 bases outside the gene matches. CDR3 length: 15 amino acids. Germline CDR1 SGHNT, CDR2 YYREEE (reference sequence). The CDR3 DNA sequence: TGTGCCAGCAGCTTGGCGGCTAGCGGGAGTCATGAGCAGTTCTTC. Residues: CASSLAASGSHEQFF.

The chain uses TRBV19 and TRBJ2-3, with 7 bases that match TRBD1. Germline V gene sequence: CDR1 LNHDA, CDR2 SQIVND (reference sequence). The CDR3 is made up of 16 amino acids. The V gene end was trimmed by 2 bases and the J gene end by 1 base; junction bases not matched to a gene: 6. CDR3 protein: CASSIFQGVGTDTQYF. In nucleotides, the CDR3 is TGTGCCAGTAGTATATTTCAGGGGGTGGGCACAGATACGCAGTATTTT.

The chain carries TRBV9 and TRBJ2-1, with TRBD2 identical over 13 bases. CDR1 is SGDLS, CDR2 YYNGEE, per germline. V shed 3 bases and J 7 bases; nucleotides not matched to a gene: 19. The CDR3 consists of 20 residues. CDR3 residues: CASSADPGLAGSPRRNEQFF. The CDR3 DNA sequence: TGTGCCAGCAGCGCTGACCCGGGACTAGCGGGATCCCCCCGCCGGAATGAGCAGTTCTTC.

The chain is built from TRBV5-1 and TRBJ2-6, with D tentatively TRBD1 (6 bases). The CDR3 totals 15 residues. V was pared by 3 bases and J by 4 bases, with 11 bases between. Germline V gives CDR1 SGHRS, CDR2 YFSETQ. The CDR3 here is CASSYTGTGANVLTF. The CDR3 coding sequence is TGCGCCAGCAGCTATACAGGGACCGGGGCCAACGTCCTGACTTTC.

This chain joins TRBV15 and TRBJ2-7; 8 bases fit TRBD1. The germline V gene has CDR1 LNHNV and CDR2 YYDKDF (reference sequence). The CDR3 has 14 amino acids. After removal of 1 base from V and 7 bases from J, the junction contained 6 bases not matched to a gene. The CDR3, as DNA: TGTGCCACCAGCAGAGGGCAGGGGGCGAAGGAGCAGTACTTC. It encodes CATSRGQGAKEQYF.

The chain is built from TRBV11-2 and TRBJ2-3, with D tentatively TRBD2 (6 bases). Germline assignment: CDR1 SGHAT and CDR2 FQNNGV. CDR3 length equals 14 residues. V lost 0 bases and J 5 bases, leaving 9 bases between the germline ends. CDR3 in DNA: TGTGCCAGCAGCTTAGAACTGGGAGGAGATACGCAGTATTTT. This codes for CASSLELGGDTQYF.

This clone was observed once. The V call is TRBV7-6, the J call TRBJ2-1, with a possible D match to TRBD1 (6 bases). The CDR3 is made up of 13 amino acids. The V end lost 0 bases, the J end lost 9 bases, and 9 bases lay between the germline ends. The V gene's germline CDR1 is SGHVS and CDR2 FNYEAQ. The CDR3 DNA reads TGTGCCAGCAGCTTAGCCCGGACAGTTGAGCAGTTCTTC. This translates into CASSLARTVEQFF.

V and J are TRBV9 and TRBJ2-7; maybe TRBD1 (6 bases). The germline V and J ends were trimmed by 4 bases and 2 bases, with 13 bases remaining between them. CDR1 is SGDLS and CDR2 is YYNGEE in the germline V gene. The CDR3 totals 14 residues. The chain's CDR3 is CASSPYRVAYEQYF. In DNA, the CDR3 is TGTGCCAGCAGCCCTTACAGGGTAGCCTACGAGCAGTACTTC. Variable domain in full (rest from reference TRBV9 and TRBJ2-7): DSGVTQTPKHLITATGQRVTLRCSPRSGDLSVYWYQQSLDQGLQFLIQYYNGEERAKGNILERFSAQQFPDLHSELNLSSLELGDSALYFCASSPYRVAYEQYFGPGTRLTVT.

In nucleotides, the CDR3 is TGTGCCAGCTCACCTCGGACAGTCCAGAGTAATGAAAAACTGTTTTTT. Residues: CASSPRTVQSNEKLFF. V usage is TRBV18 and J usage is TRBJ1-4; the D gene is possibly TRBD1 (6 bases). Looked up from germline, CDR1 is KGHSH and CDR2 is LQKENI. The CDR3 length is 16 residues. Trimming cost V 3 bases and J 4 bases, with 15 bases left between them. The full variable domain, its missing parts supplied by reference TRBV18 and TRBJ1-4, is NAGVMQNPRHLVRRRGQEARLRCSPMKGHSHVYWYRQLPEEGLKFMVYLQKENIIDESGMPKERFSAEFPKEGPSILRIQQVVRGDSAAYFCASSPRTVQSNEKLFFGSGTQLSVL.